Below, 14 T cell receptor beta chains from the same sample are listed, as sequenced in a study of blood T cell repertoires in COVID-19. Sequenced by immunoSEQ multiplex PCR; TCRdb stores in-frame clones only, minus some. The repertoire holds 250,000 to 300,000 clones, with roughly 91% as singletons. The specimen sequenced was PBMCs or T cells enriched from blood (not recorded which). All receptors derive from a woman aged 60-75 years in a cohort exposed to, infected with or recovered from COVID-19 (not recorded which).

V usage is TRBV19 and J usage is TRBJ1-5, with D uncertain. The CDR3 runs 14 residues. The V gene lost 4 bases and the J gene lost 1 base, with 8 bases spanning the gap. Germline CDR1 reads LNHDA; CDR2 reads SQIVND (reference sequence). The CDR3 region is CASSTGGSNQPQHF. CDR3 in DNA: TGTGCCAGTAGTACCGGAGGGAGCAATCAGCCCCAGCATTTT.

The rearrangement links TRBV2 to TRBJ2-1, with TRBD2 matching 9 bases. Germline CDR1 and CDR2: SNHLY and FYNNEI. The CDR3 has 15 residues. With 6 bases clipped from V and 4 bases from J, the junction kept 7 bases outside the gene matches. The CDR3 loop reads CASRVELAGYNEQFF. CDR3 sequence (DNA): TGTGCCAGCAGGGTGGAACTAGCGGGTTACAATGAGCAGTTCTTC.

The gene calls are TRBV12-3 or TRBV12-4 and TRBJ2-5, with D uncertain. This CDR3 spans 12 amino acids. Deletions cut 5 bases from V and 5 bases from J, with 9 bases between. The CDR3 loop is CASSPTVETQYF. The DNA of the CDR3 is TGTGCCAGCAGTCCCACAGTGGAGACCCAGTACTTC.

The rearrangement joins TRBV4-1 to TRBJ2-5; 7 positions agree with TRBD1. Germline V gene lookup returns CDR1 MGHRA and CDR2 YSYEKL. After removal of 5 bases from V and 3 bases from J, the junction contained 6 bases not matched to a gene. The CDR3 consists of 14 residues. The CDR3 spells CASSSRQGKETQYF. The CDR3 region has the DNA TGCGCCAGCAGCTCGCGACAGGGAAAAGAGACCCAGTACTTC.

The chain carries TRBV28 and TRBJ2-7, with a tentative D call TRBD2 (5 bases). Between the trimmed V and J ends, which lost 2 bases and 2 bases, there was a span of 10 bases. The CDR3 extends over 14 amino acids. Germline loops: CDR1 MDHEN, CDR2 SYDVKM. The CDR3 loop reads CASSLLDGTYEQYF. DNA of the CDR3: TGTGCCAGCAGTTTACTTGACGGGACCTACGAGCAGTACTTC.

The gene calls are TRBV3-1 (or the pseudogene TRBV3-2) and TRBJ2-3; unclear D gene. The germline V gene has CDR1 LGHDT and CDR2 YNNKEL (reference sequence). The V end was cut by 4 bases, the J end by 2 bases, with 10 bases between. CDR3 length: 14 amino acids. CDR3 nucleotides: TGTGCCAGCAGCCCCACTTCCTCCACAGATACGCAGTATTTT. Translating gives CASSPTSSTDTQYF.

The genes are TRBV7-3 and TRBJ2-5; 10 bases map to TRBD2. The trim removed 2 bases at V and 1 base at J, leaving 4 bases unmatched. This CDR3 has 16 residues. The V gene's germline CDR1 is SGHTA and CDR2 FQGTGA. The CDR3 protein is CASSLGTSGTQETQYF. The CDR3 DNA reads TGTGCCAGCAGCTTAGGCACTAGCGGGACCCAAGAGACCCAGTACTTC.

The chain is built from TRBV4-3 and TRBJ2-1; 8 nucleotides match TRBD1. V gave up 4 bases and J gave up 0 bases; unmatched junction bases: 2. This CDR3 is 15 amino acids long. CDR1 is LGHNA and CDR2 is YSLEER in the germline V gene. CDR3 protein: CASSPTGGSYNEQFF. Here the CDR3 DNA reads TGCGCCAGCAGCCCCACAGGGGGCTCCTACAATGAGCAGTTCTTC.

This clone was detected only once. The chain carries TRBV3-1 (or the pseudogene TRBV3-2) and TRBJ1-2; 8 bases align to TRBD1. The junction had 7 bases not matched to a gene; V was cut back by 6 bases and J by 4 bases. This CDR3 contains 14 residues. Germline V gene data show CDR1 as LGHDT and CDR2 as YNNKEL (reference sequence). The CDR3 loop reads CASRSQGAGYGYTF. Here the CDR3 DNA reads TGTGCCAGCAGGTCCCAGGGGGCAGGCTATGGCTACACCTTC.

The chain uses TRBV2 and TRBJ2-3; 7 bases are shared with TRBD1. This CDR3 contains 15 residues. Germline V lookup: CDR1 SNHLY, CDR2 FYNNEI. J gave up 0 bases and V 5 bases, and 5 bases lay outside the gene matches. The CDR3 coding sequence is TGTGCCAGCAGTCGACAGGGAATCAGCACAGATACGCAGTATTTT. As protein: CASSRQGISTDTQYF.

As for this clone: The sample contains more than one DNA sequence encoding this CDR3. The genes are TRBV6-1 and TRBJ1-5; D is uncertain. The length of the CDR3 is 14 residues. Germline CDR1 MNHNS, CDR2 SASEGT. V lost 2 bases, J lost 2 bases, and 7 bases lay in between. The CDR3 sequence: CASSESRGNQPQHF. For the CDR3, the DNA is TGTGCCAGCAGTGAATCGAGGGGCAATCAGCCCCAGCATTTT.

The chain is built from TRBV28 and TRBJ2-7; 13 nucleotides agree with TRBD2. The CDR3 consists of 14 residues. From germline, CDR1 is MDHEN and CDR2 SYDVKM. After removal of 9 bases from V and 7 bases from J, the junction contained 9 bases not matched to a gene. This chain's CDR3 is CASWTSGRSREQYF. In DNA, the CDR3 is TGTGCCAGTTGGACTAGCGGGAGAAGTAGGGAGCAGTACTTC.

The rearrangement joins TRBV6-5 to TRBJ2-7; the D gene is possibly TRBD2 (5 bases). Looked up from germline, CDR1 is MNHEY and CDR2 is SVGAGI. Deletions cut 8 bases from V and 5 bases from J, with 19 bases between. This CDR3 spans 14 amino acids. CDR3 residues: CASLLERAGDEQYF. The CDR3 nucleotides are TGTGCCAGCCTCCTGGAGAGGGCCGGGGACGAGCAGTACTTC.

This clone was detected once. DNA of the CDR3: TGTGCCAGCAGCCAAGGGGACACCCTGCGGACGGAGACCCAGTACTTC. Translating gives CASSQGDTLRTETQYF. The rearrangement uses TRBV3-1 (or the pseudogene TRBV3-2) and TRBJ2-5; TRBD1 is a possible D gene (6 bases). The germline CDR1 and CDR2 sequences are LGHDT and YNNKEL (reference sequence). Trimming stripped 1 base from V and 5 bases from J, with 17 bases between. CDR3 size: 16 residues.